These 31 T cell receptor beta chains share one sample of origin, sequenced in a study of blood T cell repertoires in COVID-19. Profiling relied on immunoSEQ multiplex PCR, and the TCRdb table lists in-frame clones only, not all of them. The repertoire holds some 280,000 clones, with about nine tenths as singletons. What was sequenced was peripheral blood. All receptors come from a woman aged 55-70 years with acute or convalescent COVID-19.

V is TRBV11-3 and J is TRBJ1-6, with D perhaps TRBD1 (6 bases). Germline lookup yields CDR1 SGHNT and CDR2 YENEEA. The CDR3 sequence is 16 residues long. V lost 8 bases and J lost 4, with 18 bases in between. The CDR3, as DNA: TGTGCCAGCCCATCGGGGGGAGGGACATATAATTCACCCCTCCACTTT. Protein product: CASPSGGGTYNSPLHF.

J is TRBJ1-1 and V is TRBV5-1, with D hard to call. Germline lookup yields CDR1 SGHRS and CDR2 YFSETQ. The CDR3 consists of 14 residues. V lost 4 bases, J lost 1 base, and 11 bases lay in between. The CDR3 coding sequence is TGCGCCAGCAGCCCAGGTTTGGAGAACACTGAAGCTTTCTTT. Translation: CASSPGLENTEAFF.

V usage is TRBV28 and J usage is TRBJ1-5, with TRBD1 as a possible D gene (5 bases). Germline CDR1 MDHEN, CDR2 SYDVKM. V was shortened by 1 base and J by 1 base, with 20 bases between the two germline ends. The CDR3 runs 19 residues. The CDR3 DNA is TGTGCCAGCAGTTTATCTGGGAGGGGCCGACCGGAGAGCAATCAGCCCCAGCATTTT. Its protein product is CASSLSGRGRPESNQPQHF.

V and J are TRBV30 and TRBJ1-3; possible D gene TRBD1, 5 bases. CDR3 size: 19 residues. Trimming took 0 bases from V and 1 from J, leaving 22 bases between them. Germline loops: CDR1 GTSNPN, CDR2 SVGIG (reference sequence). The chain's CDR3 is CAWSVSDSRRGSSGNTIYF. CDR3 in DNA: TGTGCCTGGAGTGTATCCGACTCAAGAAGGGGTTCTTCTGGAAACACCATATATTTT.

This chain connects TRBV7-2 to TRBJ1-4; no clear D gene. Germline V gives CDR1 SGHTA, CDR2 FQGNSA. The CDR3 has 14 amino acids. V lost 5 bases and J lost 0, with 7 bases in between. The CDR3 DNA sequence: TGTGCCAGCAGCCCCCTCGCAACTAATGAAAAACTGTTTTTT. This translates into CASSPLATNEKLFF.

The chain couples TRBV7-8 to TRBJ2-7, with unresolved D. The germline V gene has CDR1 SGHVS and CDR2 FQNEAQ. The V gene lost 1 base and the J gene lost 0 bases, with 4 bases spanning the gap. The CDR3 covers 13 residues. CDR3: CASSLESSYEQYF. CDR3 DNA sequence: TGTGCCAGCAGCTTAGAGAGCTCCTACGAGCAGTACTTC.

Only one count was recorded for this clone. The CDR3 region is CASSQDWPVRETQYF. CDR3 nucleotides: TGCGCCAGCAGCCAAGACTGGCCAGTACGAGAGACCCAGTACTTC. The chain recombines TRBV4-1 with TRBJ2-5; D uncertain. The CDR3 runs to 15 residues. Per germline, CDR1 MGHRA and CDR2 YSYEKL. V gave up 0 bases and J gave up 4 bases, with 12 bases separating them.

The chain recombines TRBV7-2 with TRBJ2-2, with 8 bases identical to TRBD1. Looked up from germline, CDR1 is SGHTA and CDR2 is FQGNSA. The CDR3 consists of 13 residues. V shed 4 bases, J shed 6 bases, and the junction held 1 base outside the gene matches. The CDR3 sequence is CASSSRGPGELFF. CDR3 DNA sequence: TGTGCCAGCAGCTCCAGGGGGCCCGGGGAGCTGTTTTTT.

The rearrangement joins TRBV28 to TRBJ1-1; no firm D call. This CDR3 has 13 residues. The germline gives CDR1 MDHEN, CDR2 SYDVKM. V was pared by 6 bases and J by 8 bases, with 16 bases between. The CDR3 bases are TGTGCCAGCAGGAGGTTCGCGGTCTTCGAAGCTTTCTTT. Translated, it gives CASRRFAVFEAFF.

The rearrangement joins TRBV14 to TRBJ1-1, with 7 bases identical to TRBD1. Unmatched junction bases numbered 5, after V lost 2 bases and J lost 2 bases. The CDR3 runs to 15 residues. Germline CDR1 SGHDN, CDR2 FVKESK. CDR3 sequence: CASSQTTGVNTEAFF. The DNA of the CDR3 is TGTGCCAGCAGCCAAACCACAGGGGTAAACACTGAAGCTTTCTTT.

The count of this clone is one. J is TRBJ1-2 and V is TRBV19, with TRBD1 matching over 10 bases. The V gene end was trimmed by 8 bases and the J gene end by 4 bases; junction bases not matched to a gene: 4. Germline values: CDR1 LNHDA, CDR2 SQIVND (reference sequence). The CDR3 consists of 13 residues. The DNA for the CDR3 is TGTGCCAGTCATTGGGACAGGGGCTATGGCTACACCTTC. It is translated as CASHWDRGYGYTF.

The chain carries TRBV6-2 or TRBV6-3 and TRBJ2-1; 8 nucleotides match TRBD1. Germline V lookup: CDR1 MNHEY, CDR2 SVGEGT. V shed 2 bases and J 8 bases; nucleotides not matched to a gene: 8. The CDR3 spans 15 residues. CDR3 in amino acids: CASSYSGAGGYEQFF. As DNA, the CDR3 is TGTGCCAGCAGTTACAGTGGGGCAGGGGGCTATGAGCAGTTCTTC.

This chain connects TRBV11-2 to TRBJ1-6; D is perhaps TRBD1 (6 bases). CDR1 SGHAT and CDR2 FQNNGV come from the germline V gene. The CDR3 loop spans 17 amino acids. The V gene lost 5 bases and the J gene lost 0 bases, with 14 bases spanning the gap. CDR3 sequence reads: CASSPNRVGSYNSPLHF. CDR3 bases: TGTGCCAGCAGCCCGAACAGGGTAGGCTCCTATAATTCACCCCTCCACTTT. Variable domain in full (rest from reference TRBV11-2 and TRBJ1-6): EAGVAQSPRYKIIEKRQSVAFWCNPISGHATLYWYQQILGQGPKLLIQFQNNGVVDDSQLPKDRFSAERLKGVDSTLKIQPAKLEDSAVYLCASSPNRVGSYNSPLHFGNGTRLTVT.

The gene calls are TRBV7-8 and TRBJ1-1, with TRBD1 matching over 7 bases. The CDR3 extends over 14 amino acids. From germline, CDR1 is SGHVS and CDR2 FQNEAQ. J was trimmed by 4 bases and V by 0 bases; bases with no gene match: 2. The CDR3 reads CASSLAAGGTEAFF. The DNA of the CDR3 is TGTGCCAGCAGCTTAGCCGCAGGGGGCACTGAAGCTTTCTTT.

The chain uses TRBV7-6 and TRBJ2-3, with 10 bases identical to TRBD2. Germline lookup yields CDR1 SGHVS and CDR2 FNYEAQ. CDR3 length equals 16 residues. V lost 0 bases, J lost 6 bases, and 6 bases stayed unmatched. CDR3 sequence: CASSLAPSGGPDTQYF. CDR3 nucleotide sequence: TGTGCCAGCAGCTTAGCGCCTAGCGGGGGACCGGATACGCAGTATTTT.

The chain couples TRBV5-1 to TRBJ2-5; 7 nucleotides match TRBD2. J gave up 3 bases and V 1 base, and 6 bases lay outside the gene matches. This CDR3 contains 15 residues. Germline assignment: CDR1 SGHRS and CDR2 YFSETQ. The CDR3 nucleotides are TGCGCCAGCAGCTTGACCCTGGGACTAAAAGAGACCCAGTACTTC. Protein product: CASSLTLGLKETQYF.

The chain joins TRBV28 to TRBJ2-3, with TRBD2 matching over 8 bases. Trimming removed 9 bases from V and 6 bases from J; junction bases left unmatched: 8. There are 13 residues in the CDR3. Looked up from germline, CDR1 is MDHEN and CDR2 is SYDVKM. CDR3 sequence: CASAGGPRDTQYF. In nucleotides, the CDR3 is TGTGCCAGTGCGGGGGGACCTCGGGATACGCAGTATTTT.

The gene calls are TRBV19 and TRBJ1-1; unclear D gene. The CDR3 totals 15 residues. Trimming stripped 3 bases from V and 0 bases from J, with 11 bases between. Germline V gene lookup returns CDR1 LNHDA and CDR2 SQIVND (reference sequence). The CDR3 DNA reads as TGTGCCAGTAGTATCGCCGAGGAGGTGAACACTGAAGCTTTCTTT. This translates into CASSIAEEVNTEAFF. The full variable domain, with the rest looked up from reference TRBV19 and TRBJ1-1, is DGGITQSPKYLFRKEGQNVTLSCEQNLNHDAMYWYRQDPGQGLRLIYYSQIVNDFQKGDIAEGYSVSREKKESFPLTVTSAQKNPTAFYLCASSIAEEVNTEAFFGQGTRLTVV.

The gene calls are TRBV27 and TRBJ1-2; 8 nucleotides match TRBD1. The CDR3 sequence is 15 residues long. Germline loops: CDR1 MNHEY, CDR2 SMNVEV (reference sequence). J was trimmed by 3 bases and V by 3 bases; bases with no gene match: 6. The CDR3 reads CASSFQGATYYGYTF. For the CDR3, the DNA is TGTGCCAGCAGTTTTCAGGGGGCGACCTACTATGGCTACACCTTC.

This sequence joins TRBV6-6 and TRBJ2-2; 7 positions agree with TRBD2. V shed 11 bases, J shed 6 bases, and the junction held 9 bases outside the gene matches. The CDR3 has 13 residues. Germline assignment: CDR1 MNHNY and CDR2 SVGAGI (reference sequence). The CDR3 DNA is TGTGCCTGGCGGGAGAGGTCGGCCGGGGAGCTGTTTTTT. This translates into CAWRERSAGELFF.

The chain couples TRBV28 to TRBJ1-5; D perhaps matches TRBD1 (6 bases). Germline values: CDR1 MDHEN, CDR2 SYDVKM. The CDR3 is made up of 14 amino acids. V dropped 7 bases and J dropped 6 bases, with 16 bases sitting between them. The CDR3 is CASTPAPGAQPQHF. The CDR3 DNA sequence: TGTGCCAGCACCCCGGCCCCAGGGGCTCAGCCCCAGCATTTT.

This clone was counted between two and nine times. The CDR3 nucleotides read TGTGCCAGCAGTCGACAGGGAGGCACCTATAATTCACCCCTCCACTTT. Protein: CASSRQGGTYNSPLHF. The chain carries TRBV27 and TRBJ1-6, with 7 bases identical to TRBD1. CDR3 size: 16 residues. V lost 5 bases, J lost 2 bases, and 6 bases stayed unmatched. Germline CDR1 reads MNHEY; CDR2 reads SMNVEV (reference sequence).

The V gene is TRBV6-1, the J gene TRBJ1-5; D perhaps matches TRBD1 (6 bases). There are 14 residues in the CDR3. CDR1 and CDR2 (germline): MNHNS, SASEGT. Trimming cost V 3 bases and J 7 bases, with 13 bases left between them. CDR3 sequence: CASSEGGGGQPQHF. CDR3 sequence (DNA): TGTGCCAGCAGTGAGGGAGGGGGTGGACAGCCCCAGCATTTT.

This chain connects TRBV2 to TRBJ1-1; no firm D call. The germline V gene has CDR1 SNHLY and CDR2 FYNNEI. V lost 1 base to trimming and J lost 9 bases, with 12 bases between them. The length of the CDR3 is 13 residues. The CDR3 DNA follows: TGTGCCAGCAGTGAAGGTCAGACAACAAAAGCTTTCTTT. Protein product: CASSEGQTTKAFF.

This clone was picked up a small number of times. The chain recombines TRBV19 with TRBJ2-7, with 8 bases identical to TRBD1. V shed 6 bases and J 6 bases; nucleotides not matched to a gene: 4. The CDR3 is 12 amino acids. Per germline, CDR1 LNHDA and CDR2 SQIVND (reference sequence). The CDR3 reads CASRGTGGEQYF. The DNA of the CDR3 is TGTGCCAGTAGGGGAACAGGGGGCGAGCAGTACTTC.

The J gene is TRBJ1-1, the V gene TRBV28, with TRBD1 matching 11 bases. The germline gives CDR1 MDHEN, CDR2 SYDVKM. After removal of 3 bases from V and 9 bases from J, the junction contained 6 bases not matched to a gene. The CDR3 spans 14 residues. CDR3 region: CASSLSGTGGKAFF. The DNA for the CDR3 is TGTGCCAGCAGTTTGTCCGGGACAGGGGGAAAAGCTTTCTTT.

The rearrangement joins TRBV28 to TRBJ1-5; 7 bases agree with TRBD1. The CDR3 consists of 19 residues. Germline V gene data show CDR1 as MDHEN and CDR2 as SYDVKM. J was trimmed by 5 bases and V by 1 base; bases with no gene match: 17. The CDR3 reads CASSLFRWWGQKSDQPQHF. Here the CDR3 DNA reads TGTGCCAGCAGTTTATTCAGGTGGTGGGGACAGAAAAGCGATCAGCCCCAGCATTTT.

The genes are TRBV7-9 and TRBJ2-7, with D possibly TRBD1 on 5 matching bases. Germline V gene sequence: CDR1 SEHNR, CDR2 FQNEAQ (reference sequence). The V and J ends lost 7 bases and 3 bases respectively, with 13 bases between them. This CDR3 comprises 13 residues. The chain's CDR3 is CASTGTTDYEQYF. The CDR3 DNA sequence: TGTGCCAGCACCGGAACGACAGACTACGAGCAGTACTTC.

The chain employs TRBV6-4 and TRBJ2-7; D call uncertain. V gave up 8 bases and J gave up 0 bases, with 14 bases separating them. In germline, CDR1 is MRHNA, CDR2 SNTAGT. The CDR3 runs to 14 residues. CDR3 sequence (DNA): TGTGCCAGCCTGACACCAAGACCCTCCTACGAGCAGTACTTC. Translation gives CASLTPRPSYEQYF.

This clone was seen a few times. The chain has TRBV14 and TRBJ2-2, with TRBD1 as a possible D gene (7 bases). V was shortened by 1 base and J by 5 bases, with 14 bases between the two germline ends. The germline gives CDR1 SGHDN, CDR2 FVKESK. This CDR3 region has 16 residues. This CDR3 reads CASSQGPTGRTGELFF. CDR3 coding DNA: TGTGCCAGCAGCCAAGGCCCGACAGGGAGGACCGGGGAGCTGTTTTTT.

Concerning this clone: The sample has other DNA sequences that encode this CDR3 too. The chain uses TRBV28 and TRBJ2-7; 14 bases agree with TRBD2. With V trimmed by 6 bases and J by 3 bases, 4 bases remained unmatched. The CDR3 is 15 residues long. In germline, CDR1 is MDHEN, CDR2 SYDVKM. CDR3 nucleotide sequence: TGTGCCAGCAGCCTGGGACTAGCGGGAGTCTACGAGCAGTACTTC. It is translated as CASSLGLAGVYEQYF.